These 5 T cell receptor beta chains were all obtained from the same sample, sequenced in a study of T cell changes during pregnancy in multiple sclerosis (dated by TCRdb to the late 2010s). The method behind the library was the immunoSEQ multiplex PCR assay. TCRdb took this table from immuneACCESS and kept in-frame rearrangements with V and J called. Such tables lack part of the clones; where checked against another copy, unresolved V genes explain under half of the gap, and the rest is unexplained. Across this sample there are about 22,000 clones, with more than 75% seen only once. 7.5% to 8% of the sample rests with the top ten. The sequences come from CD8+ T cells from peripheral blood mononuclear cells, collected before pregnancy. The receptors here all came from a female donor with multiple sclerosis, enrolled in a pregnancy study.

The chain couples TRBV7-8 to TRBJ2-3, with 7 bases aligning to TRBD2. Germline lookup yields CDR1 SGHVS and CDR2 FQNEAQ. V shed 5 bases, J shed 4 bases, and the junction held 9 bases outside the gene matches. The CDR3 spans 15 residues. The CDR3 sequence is CASSGLSGLSDTQYF. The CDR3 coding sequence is TGTGCCAGCAGCGGACTTAGCGGGTTATCAGATACGCAGTATTTT.

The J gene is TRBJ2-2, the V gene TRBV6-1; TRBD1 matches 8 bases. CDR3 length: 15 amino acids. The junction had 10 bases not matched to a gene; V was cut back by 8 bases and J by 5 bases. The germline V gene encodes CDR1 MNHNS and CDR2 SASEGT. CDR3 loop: CASDQGADKTGELFF. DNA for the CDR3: TGTGCCAGCGACCAGGGGGCAGATAAGACCGGGGAGCTGTTTTTT.

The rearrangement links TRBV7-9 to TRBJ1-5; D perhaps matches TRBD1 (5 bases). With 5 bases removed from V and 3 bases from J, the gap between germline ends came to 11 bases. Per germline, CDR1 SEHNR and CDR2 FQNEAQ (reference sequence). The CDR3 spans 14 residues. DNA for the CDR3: TGTGCCAGCAGCGTCGGGGGTAACAATCAGCCCCAGCATTTT. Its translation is CASSVGGNNQPQHF.

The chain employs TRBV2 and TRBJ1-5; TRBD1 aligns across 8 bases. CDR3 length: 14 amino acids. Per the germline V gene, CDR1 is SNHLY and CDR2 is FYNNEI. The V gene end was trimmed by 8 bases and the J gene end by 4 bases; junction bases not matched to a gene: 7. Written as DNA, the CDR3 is TGTGCCAGCCGGAGGACAGGGATTAATCAGCCCCAGCATTTT. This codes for CASRRTGINQPQHF.

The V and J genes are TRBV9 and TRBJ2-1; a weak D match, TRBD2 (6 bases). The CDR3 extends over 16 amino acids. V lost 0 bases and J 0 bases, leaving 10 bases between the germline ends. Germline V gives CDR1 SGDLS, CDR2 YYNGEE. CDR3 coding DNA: TGTGCCAGCAGCGTAGGGGGGGATCTCTCCTACAATGAGCAGTTCTTC. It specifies CASSVGGDLSYNEQFF.